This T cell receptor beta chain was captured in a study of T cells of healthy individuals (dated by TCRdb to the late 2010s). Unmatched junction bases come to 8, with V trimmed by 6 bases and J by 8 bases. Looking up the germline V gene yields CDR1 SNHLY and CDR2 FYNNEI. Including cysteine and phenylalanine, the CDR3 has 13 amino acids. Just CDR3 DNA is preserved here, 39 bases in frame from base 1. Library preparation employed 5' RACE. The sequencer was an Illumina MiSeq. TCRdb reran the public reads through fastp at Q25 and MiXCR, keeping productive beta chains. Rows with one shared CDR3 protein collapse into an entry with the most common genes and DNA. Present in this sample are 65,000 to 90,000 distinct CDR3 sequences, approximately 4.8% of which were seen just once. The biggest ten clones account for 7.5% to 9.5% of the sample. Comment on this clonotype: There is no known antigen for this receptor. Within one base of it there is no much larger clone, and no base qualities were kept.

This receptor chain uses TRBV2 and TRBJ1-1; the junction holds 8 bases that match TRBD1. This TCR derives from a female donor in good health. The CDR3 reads CASRDFDRGEAFF. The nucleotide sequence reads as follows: TGTGCCAGCAGGGATTTCGACAGGGGCGAAGCTTTCTTT.